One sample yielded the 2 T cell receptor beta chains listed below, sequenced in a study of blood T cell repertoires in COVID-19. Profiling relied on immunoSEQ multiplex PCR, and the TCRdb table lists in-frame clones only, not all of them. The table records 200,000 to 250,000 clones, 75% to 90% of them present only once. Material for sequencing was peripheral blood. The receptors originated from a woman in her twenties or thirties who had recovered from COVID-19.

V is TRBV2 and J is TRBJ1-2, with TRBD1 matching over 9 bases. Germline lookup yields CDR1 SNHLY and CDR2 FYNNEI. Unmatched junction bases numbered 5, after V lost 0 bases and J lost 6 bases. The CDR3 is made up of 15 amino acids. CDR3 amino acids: CASSEALRTGDGYTF. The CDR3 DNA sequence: TGTGCCAGCAGTGAAGCGCTTCGGACAGGGGATGGCTACACCTTC.

CDR3 DNA: TGTGCCAGCAAGCCCGGGACTAGCGGGTACAATGAGCAGTTCTTC. It specifies CASKPGTSGYNEQFF. The chain uses TRBV2 and TRBJ2-1, with TRBD2 matching 12 bases. The CDR3 is 15 residues long. CDR1 is SNHLY and CDR2 is FYNNEI in the germline V gene. V gave up 7 bases and J gave up 4 bases; unmatched junction bases: 5.